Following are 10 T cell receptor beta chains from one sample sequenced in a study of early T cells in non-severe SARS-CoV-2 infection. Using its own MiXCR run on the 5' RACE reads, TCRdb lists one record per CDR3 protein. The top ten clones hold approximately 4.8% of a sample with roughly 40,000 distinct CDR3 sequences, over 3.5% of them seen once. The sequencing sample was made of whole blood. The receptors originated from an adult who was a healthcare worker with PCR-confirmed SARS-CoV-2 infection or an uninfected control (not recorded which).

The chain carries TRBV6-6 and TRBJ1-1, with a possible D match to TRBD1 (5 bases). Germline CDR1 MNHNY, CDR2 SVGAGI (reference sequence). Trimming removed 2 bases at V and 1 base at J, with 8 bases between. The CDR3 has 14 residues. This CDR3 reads CASSYGTENTEAFF. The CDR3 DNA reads TGTGCCAGCAGTTACGGGACGGAGAACACTGAAGCTTTCTTT.

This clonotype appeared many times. As DNA, the CDR3 is TGTGCCAGCAGCACCAGAGGGGAGGCTGGGGCCAACGTCCTGACTTTC. Amino acids: CASSTRGEAGANVLTF. This sequence joins TRBV5-4 and TRBJ2-6, with D perhaps TRBD2 (6 bases). CDR3 size: 16 residues. In germline, CDR1 is SGHNT, CDR2 YYREEE (reference sequence). Deletions cut 4 bases from V and 2 bases from J, with 13 bases between.

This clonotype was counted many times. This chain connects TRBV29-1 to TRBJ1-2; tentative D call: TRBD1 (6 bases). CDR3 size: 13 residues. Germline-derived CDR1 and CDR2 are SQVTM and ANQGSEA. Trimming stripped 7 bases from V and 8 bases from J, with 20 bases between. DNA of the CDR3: TGCAGCGAAACCCCGCAGGGGTTGGAGGGCTACACCTTC. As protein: CSETPQGLEGYTF.

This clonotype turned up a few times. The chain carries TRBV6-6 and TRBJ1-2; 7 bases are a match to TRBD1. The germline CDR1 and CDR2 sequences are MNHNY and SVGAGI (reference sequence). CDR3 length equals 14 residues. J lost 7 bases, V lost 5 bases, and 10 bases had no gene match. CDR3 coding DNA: TGTGCCAGCAGTCCACAGACAGGGTTGAGTGGCTACACCTTC. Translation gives CASSPQTGLSGYTF.

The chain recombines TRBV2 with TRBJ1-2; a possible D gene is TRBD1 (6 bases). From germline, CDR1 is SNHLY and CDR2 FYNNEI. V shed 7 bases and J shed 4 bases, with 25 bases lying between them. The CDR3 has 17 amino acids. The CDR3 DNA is TGTGCCAGCACCCTCCCTACGGGGGCGGGCCTGGGCTATGGCTACACCTTC. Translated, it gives CASTLPTGAGLGYGYTF.

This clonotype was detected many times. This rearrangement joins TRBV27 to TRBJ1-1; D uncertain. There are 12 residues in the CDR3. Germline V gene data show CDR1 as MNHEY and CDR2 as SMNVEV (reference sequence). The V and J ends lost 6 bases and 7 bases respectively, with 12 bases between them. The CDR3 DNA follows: TGTGCCAGCAGGACCGGGCGGGATGAAGCTTTCTTT. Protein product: CASRTGRDEAFF.

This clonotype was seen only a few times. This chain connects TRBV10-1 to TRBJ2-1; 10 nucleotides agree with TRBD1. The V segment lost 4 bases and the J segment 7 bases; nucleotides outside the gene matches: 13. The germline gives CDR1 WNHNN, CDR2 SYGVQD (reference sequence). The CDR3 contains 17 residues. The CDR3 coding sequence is TGCGCCAGCAGTGGTCCTCCCAGGGACAGGGGTAAGAATGAGCAGTTCTTC. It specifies CASSGPPRDRGKNEQFF.

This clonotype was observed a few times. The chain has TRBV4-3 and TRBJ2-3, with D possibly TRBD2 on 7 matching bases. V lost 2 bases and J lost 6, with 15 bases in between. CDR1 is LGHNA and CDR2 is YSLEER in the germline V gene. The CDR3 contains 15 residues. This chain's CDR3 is CASSQNTGGGDTQYF. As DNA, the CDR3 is TGCGCCAGCAGCCAAAATACGGGGGGCGGGGATACGCAGTATTTT.

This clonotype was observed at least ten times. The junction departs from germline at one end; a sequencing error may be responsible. The CDR3 DNA is TGTGCCAGCAGCCTAGAGAGCGGGAGAGGGTCCTACGAGCAGTACTTC. Amino acid sequence: CASSLESGRGSYEQYF. The chain employs TRBV11-2 and TRBJ2-7, with 8 nucleotides matching TRBD2. The CDR3 extends over 16 amino acids. The V gene's germline CDR1 is SGHAT and CDR2 FQNNGV.

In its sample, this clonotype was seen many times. CDR3: CASSDGSAGGFTEAFF. DNA for the CDR3: TGTGCCAGCAGTGATGGGTCAGCGGGTGGATTTACTGAAGCTTTCTTT. The rearrangement joins TRBV6-1 to TRBJ1-1; no clear D. This CDR3 has 16 residues. The ends were cut back, 3 bases at V and 5 bases at J, with 19 bases in the middle. Per germline, CDR1 MNHNS and CDR2 SASEGT.